This T cell receptor (beta chain) was sequenced for a study of T-cell reconstitution after alpha-beta-depleted transplantation in children. V lost 5 bases and J lost 6, with 13 bases in between. The CDR3 runs 14 residues. CDR1 is SGHVS, CDR2 FNYEAQ, per germline. This clonotype was recorded many times. Antigen unknown. The TCRbeta library was prepared with unique molecular identifiers. TCRdb re-analysed the PCR reads in MiXCR, keeping a single row per CDR3 protein. Of about 200,000 distinct CDR3 sequences listed, about 6% are singletons. Points from the study as a whole: Alpha-beta T cells present about two months after transplant were reported to originate from several hundred expanded graft clones.

Here the sequenced sample was PBMCs, taken before TCRalphabeta/CD19-depleted stem cell transplant. V gene TRBV7-6 combines with J gene TRBJ2-2; a weak D match, TRBD1 (6 bases). This TCR was sampled from a girl younger than two with combined immunodeficiency, due to receive a stem cell transplant. The DNA for the CDR3 is TGTGCCAGCAGCACACAGGGATGGCCCGGGGAGCTGTTTTTT. Protein sequence: CASSTQGWPGELFF.